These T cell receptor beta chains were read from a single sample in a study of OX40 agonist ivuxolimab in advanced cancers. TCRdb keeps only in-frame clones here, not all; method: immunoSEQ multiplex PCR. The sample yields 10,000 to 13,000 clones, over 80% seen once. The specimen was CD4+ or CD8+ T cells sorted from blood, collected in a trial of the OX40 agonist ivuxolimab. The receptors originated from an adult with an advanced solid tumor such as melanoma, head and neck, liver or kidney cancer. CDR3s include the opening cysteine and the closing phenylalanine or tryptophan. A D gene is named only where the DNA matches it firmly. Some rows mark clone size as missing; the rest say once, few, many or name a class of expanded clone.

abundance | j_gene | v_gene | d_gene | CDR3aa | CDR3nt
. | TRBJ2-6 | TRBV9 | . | CASSVADGTGANVLTF | TGTGCCAGCAGCGTAGCTGACGGGACTGGGGCCAACGTCCTGACTTTC
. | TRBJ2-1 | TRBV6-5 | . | CASSSAAGEDEQFF | TGTGCCAGCAGTTCCGCGGCGGGTGAAGATGAGCAGTTCTTC
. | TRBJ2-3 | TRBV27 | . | CASSTGTDTQYF | TGTGCCAGCAGTACAGGGACAGATACGCAGTATTTT
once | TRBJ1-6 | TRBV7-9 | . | CASSLHPGDGPYNSPLHF | TGTGCCAGCAGCTTACACCCCGGGGACGGACCGTATAATTCACCCCTCCACTTT
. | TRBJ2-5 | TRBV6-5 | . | CASSYGRSQETQYF | TGTGCCAGCAGTTACGGACGGTCTCAAGAGACCCAGTACTTC
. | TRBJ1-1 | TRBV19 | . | CASSITRTTEAFF | TGTGCCAGTAGTATAACCCGAACCACTGAAGCTTTCTTT
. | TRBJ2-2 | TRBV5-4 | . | CASSPSGARTGELFF | TGTGCCAGCAGCCCATCGGGGGCTCGCACCGGGGAGCTGTTTTTT
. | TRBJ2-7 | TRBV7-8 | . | CATGSGEQYF | TGTGCCACCGGGAGCGGCGAGCAGTACTTC
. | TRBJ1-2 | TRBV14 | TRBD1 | CASSQAGGIFYGYTF | TGTGCCAGCAGCCAAGCAGGGGGGATATTCTATGGCTACACCTTC
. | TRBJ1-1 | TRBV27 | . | CASSLFQGTGGEAFF | TGTGCCAGCAGTTTATTTCAGGGGACCGGCGGTGAAGCTTTCTTT
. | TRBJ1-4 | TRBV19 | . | CASSSFLDRTTNEKLFF | TGTGCCAGTAGCTCTTTCCTAGACAGAACAACTAATGAAAAACTGTTTTTT
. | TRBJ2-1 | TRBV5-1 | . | CASSLVAGWPPNEQFF | TGCGCCAGCAGCTTGGTTGCAGGGTGGCCTCCCAATGAGCAGTTCTTC
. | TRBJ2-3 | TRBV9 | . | CASSQGLQQGDTQYF | TGTGCCAGCAGCCAGGGACTTCAACAAGGGGATACGCAGTATTTT
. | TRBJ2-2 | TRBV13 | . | CASSLTGAGELFF | TGTGCCAGCAGCTTAACTGGGGCCGGGGAGCTGTTTTTT
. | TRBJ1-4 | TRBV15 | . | CATSTNRVTNEKLFF | TGTGCCACCAGCACGAACAGGGTCACTAATGAAAAACTGTTTTTT
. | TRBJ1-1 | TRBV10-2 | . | CASSGERGYTEAFF | TGCGCCAGCAGTGGAGAACGGGGGTACACTGAAGCTTTCTTT
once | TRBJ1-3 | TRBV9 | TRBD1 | CASSGAGGSGNTIYF | TGTGCCAGCAGCGGGGCAGGGGGTTCTGGAAACACCATATATTTT
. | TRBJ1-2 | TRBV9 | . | CASSVAGTWDYGYTF | TGTGCCAGCAGCGTAGCGGGCACATGGGACTATGGCTACACCTTC
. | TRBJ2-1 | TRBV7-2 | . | CASSYSANNEQFF | TGTGCCAGCAGCTATAGCGCCAACAATGAGCAGTTCTTC
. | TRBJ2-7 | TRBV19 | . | CASSIAAGTMNEQYF | TGTGCCAGTAGTATAGCCGCAGGGACGATGAACGAGCAGTACTTC
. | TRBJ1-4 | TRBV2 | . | CASTFDSSATNEKLFF | TGTGCCAGCACGTTCGACAGTTCTGCAACTAATGAAAAACTGTTTTTT
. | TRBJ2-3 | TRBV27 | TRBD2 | CASSQEGLAGPDTQYF | TGTGCCAGCAGTCAAGAGGGACTAGCGGGACCAGATACGCAGTATTTT
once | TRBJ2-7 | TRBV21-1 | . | CASSSSYEQYF | TGTGCCAGCAGCTCATCCTACGAGCAGTACTTC
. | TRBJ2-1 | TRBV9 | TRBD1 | CASSVAYRGVEQFF | TGTGCCAGCAGCGTGGCGTACAGGGGCGTTGAGCAGTTCTTC
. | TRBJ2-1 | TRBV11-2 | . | CASSSEVDEQFF | TGTGCCAGCAGCTCCGAGGTTGATGAGCAGTTCTTC
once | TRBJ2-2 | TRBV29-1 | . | CSVDSGRAGELFF | TGCAGCGTTGATAGCGGCAGGGCCGGGGAGCTGTTTTTT
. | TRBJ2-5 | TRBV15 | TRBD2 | CATSRGFGTSDPVTQYF | TGTGCCACCAGCAGAGGGTTTGGGACTAGCGACCCAGTGACCCAGTACTTC
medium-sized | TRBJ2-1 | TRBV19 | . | CASNEVGQTYSDEQFF | TGTGCCAGTAACGAAGTAGGGCAGACCTACTCGGATGAGCAGTTCTTC
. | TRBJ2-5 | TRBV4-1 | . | CASSQEGGALQETQYF | TGCGCCAGCAGCCAAGAAGGGGGGGCTCTCCAAGAGACCCAGTACTTC
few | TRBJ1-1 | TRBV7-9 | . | CASSPLEGVATEAFF | TGTGCCAGCAGCCCTCTAGAGGGGGTGGCCACTGAAGCTTTCTTT
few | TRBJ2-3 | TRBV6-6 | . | CASTQGAEGVDTQYF | TGTGCCAGCACCCAAGGAGCGGAGGGGGTGGATACGCAGTATTTT
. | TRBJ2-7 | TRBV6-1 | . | CASSGPGLEQYF | TGTGCCAGTTCGGGACCGGGGCTTGAGCAGTACTTC
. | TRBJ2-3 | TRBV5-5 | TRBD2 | CASSLRLAGGTDTQYF | TGTGCCAGCAGCTTGAGACTAGCGGGTGGCACAGATACGCAGTATTTT
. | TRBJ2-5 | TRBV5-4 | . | CASSFNLGVETQYF | TGTGCCAGCAGCTTTAATCTAGGGGTGGAGACCCAGTACTTC
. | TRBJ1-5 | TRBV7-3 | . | CASSLKSLSRRHQHF | TGTGCCAGCAGCTTAAAAAGTTTATCGAGACGGCACCAGCATTTT
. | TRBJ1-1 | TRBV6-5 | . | CASSPDDINTEAFF | TGTGCCAGCAGCCCCGACGACATTAACACTGAAGCTTTCTTT
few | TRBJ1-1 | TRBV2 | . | CASSLQGTEAFF | TGTGCCAGCTCGCTCCAAGGCACTGAAGCTTTCTTT
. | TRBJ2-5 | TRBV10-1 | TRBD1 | CASSNRDRGETQYF | TGCGCCAGCAGTAACCGGGACAGGGGGGAGACCCAGTACTTC
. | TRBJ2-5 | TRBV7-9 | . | CASSLVVGGAGETQYF | TGTGCCAGCAGCTTAGTAGTCGGGGGCGCGGGGGAGACCCAGTACTTC
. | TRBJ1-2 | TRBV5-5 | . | CASSSYNDDGFPAGYTF | TGTGCCAGCAGCTCCTACAACGACGACGGCTTCCCGGCGGGCTACACCTTC
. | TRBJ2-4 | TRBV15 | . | CATSGSAPDRSKNIQYF | TGTGCCACCAGCGGGTCGGCCCCGGACCGTTCCAAAAACATTCAGTACTTC
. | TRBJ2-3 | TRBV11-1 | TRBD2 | CASSLRGGAGDTQYF | TGTGCCAGCAGCCTTCGCGGGGGGGCTGGAGATACGCAGTATTTT
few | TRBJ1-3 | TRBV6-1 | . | CASSDWTAGNTIYF | TGTGCCAGCAGCGACTGGACAGCTGGAAACACCATATATTTT
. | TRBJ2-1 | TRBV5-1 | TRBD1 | CASRTGTADNEQFF | TGCGCCAGCAGGACCGGGACAGCAGACAATGAGCAGTTCTTC
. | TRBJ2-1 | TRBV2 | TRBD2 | CASSDPLVAGGLYNEQFF | TGTGCCAGCAGTGACCCCTTAGTAGCGGGGGGACTCTACAATGAGCAGTTCTTC